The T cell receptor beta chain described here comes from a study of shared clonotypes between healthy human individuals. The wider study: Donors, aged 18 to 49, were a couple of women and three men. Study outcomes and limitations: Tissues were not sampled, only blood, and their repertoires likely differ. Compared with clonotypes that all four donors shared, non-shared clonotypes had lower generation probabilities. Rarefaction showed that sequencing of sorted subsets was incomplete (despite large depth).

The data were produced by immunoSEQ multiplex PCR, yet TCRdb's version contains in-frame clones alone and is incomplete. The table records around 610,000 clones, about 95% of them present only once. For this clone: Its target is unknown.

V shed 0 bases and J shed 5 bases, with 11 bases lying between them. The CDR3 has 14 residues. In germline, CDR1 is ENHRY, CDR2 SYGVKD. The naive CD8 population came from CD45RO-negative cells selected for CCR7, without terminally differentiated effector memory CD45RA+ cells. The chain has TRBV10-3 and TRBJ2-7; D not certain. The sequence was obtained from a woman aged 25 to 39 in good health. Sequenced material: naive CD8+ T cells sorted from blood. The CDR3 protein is CAISESLLGNEQYF. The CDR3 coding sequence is TGTGCCATCAGTGAGTCGCTATTGGGGAACGAGCAGTACTTC.